This T cell receptor beta chain was observed in a study of blood T cell repertoires in COVID-19 (dated by TCRdb to 2020 to 2021). Regarding the study in general: Samples from collaborators originated in the United States, Italy and Spain and spanned both the acute and convalescent phases of COVID-19. Deeply sampled blood TCRbeta repertoires from subjects exposed to, actively infected with, or recovered from COVID-19 were included in the dataset. The prospective study material was composed of cDNA or gDNA derived from T cells, B-cell-depleted T cells, or PBMCs. Samples came from the ongoing ImmuneRACE study (first 160 participants) plus 1,254 subjects from 6 global collaborators. The repertoires were released in a freely available public database intended as a resource for research on the immune response to SARS-CoV-2. Where HLA class I and class II types were available, the types were taken from metadata supplied by the sample provider, not from assay-based typing. The sample metadata nearly always contained a de-identified subject ID, COVID-19 status, age in years and sex.

TCRbeta CDR3 regions were amplified from genomic DNA using the immunoSEQ Assay, a bias-controlled multiplex PCR. Per the authors' processing: The number of nucleated cells in each sample was estimated by amplification of reference gene primers within the assay. To quantify the absolute abundance of each unique TCRbeta CDR3 rearrangement, sequence reads were collapsed and filtered. For each sample, productive Simpson clonality was calculated as the square root of Simpson's diversity index over productive rearrangements. TCRdb took over this immuneACCESS table, retaining in-frame rearrangements with V and J assigned. Such tables are incomplete; in checked studies, under half of the missing clones stem from an unresolved V gene, and the remainder is unexplained. Clone size and the V and J calls come from that table; the DNA yielded D and trimming. This sample lists 150,000 to 200,000 clones; roughly 87% were detected once. About 5% of the sample comes from the top ten.

V gives up 4 bases and J gives up 12 bases, and the segment between their germline ends measures 13 bases. The CDR3, from cysteine to phenylalanine, totals 11 residues. The read is trimmed to its CDR3 DNA, 33 bases read in frame from base 1. Per the germline V gene, MDHEN is the CDR1 and SYDVKM is the CDR2. Collaborating institutions collected whole blood in K2EDTA tubes following their own protocols. Collaborator samples were shipped for TCRbeta analysis as frozen whole blood, isolated PBMCs, or DNA extracted from either sample type. For this clone: Its antigen is not yet known. It has no much larger one-base neighbor in the sample; base qualities were not kept.

What the work shows at the level of the full study, not this receptor alone: How much clinical and demographic metadata was included differed by source and by participant, and the metadata was provided uncurated.

The chain was built from TRBV28 and TRBJ2-7, with the D gene call left open. The sequence was collected from a human donor in a cohort sampled during active COVID-19. Specimen: peripheral blood. The DNA sequence follows: TGTGCCAGCAGTTCCCTCAGGCTTTCGTACTTC. Its protein reads: CASSSLRLSYF.